This is a list of T cell receptor beta chains from one sample in a study of cytomegalovirus exposure and HLA in healthy donors. The protocol was immunoSEQ multiplex PCR, while the TCRdb copy is restricted to in-frame clones and leaves out a portion. The ten top clones account for about 2.1%, within a sample of tens of thousands of clones. The source material was PBMCs. These receptors came from a woman aged 18-29 years in good health and CMV-seronegative. The CDR3 runs from the conserved cysteine through the conserved F or W. The D gene is left open where the match is weak.

NA | TRBJ2-3 | TRBV30 | CAASASGDTQYF | TGTGCCGCGAGTGCCTCAGGAGATACGCAGTATTTT
TRBD2 | TRBJ2-3 | TRBV5-5 | CASSRSPAGGPQDTQYF | TGTGCCAGCAGCCGATCCCCAGCGGGGGGCCCCCAGGATACGCAGTATTTT
TRBD1 | TRBJ2-2 | TRBV19 | CASSKGQGGLFF | TGTGCCAGTAGTAAAGGACAGGGAGGGCTGTTTTTT
NA | TRBJ2-2 | TRBV5-1 | CASSLEFRGLSNTGELFF | TGCGCCAGCAGCTTGGAGTTCAGGGGACTATCGAACACCGGGGAGCTGTTTTTT
NA | TRBJ2-5 | TRBV6-6 | CASSYGVARDRETQYF | TGTGCCAGCAGTTACGGGGTAGCGAGGGATAGAGAGACCCAGTACTTC
NA | TRBJ2-7 | TRBV6-1 | CASSERGPPGYEQYF | TGTGCCAGCAGTGAAAGGGGCCCCCCAGGCTACGAGCAGTACTTC
NA | TRBJ1-1 | TRBV5-1 | CASSLDRPNTEAFF | TGCGCCAGCAGCTTGGACAGGCCAAACACTGAAGCTTTCTTT
NA | TRBJ2-1 | TRBV10-3 | CAISSHMETDNEQFF | TGTGCCATCAGCTCGCACATGGAGACCGACAATGAGCAGTTCTTC
NA | TRBJ2-5 | TRBV2 | CASSEGRGGETQYF | TGTGCCAGCAGTGAAGGAAGGGGGGGAGAGACCCAGTACTTC
TRBD2 | TRBJ2-2 | TRBV6-5 | CASSYSTLAGGGELFF | TGTGCCAGCAGTTACTCGACGCTAGCGGGGGGCGGGGAGCTGTTTTTT
NA | TRBJ2-6 | TRBV4-1 | CASSQPGHYSGANVLTF | TGCGCCAGCAGCCAGCCGGGACACTACTCTGGGGCCAACGTCCTGACTTTC
NA | TRBJ1-5 | TRBV6-1 | CASSELQHYQPQHF | TGTGCCAGCAGTGAATTACAGCATTATCAGCCCCAGCATTTT
NA | TRBJ1-5 | TRBV5-1 | CASSLEGRGQPQHF | TGCGCCAGCAGCTTGGAAGGAAGGGGGCAGCCCCAGCATTTT
NA | TRBJ2-5 | TRBV7-8 | CASSPTPGNFQETQYF | TGTGCCAGCAGCCCTACCCCAGGGAACTTTCAAGAGACCCAGTACTTC
TRBD1 | TRBJ1-4 | TRBV7-2 | CASSLAGQGRFF | TGTGCCAGCAGCTTAGCGGGACAGGGAAGGTTTTTT
TRBD2 | TRBJ2-7 | TRBV27 | CASSLDPSGNYEQYF | TGTGCCAGCAGTTTAGATCCTAGCGGGAACTACGAGCAGTACTTC
NA | TRBJ2-3 | TRBV7-2 | CASSLGAGTDTQYF | TGTGCCAGCAGCTTAGGAGCGGGTACAGATACGCAGTATTTT
NA | TRBJ2-7 | TRBV6-6 | CASSYSRPSYEQYF | TGTGCCAGCAGTTACTCTAGGCCTAGCTACGAGCAGTACTTC
NA | TRBJ2-3 | TRBV4-1 | CASSQGYVSGATDTQYF | TGCGCCAGCAGCCAGGGGTACGTTAGCGGAGCGACAGATACGCAGTATTTT
NA | TRBJ2-7 | TRBV5-1 | CASSLAVGPKNEQYF | TGCGCCAGCAGCTTGGCGGTCGGTCCGAAGAACGAGCAGTACTTC
NA | TRBJ2-5 | TRBV29-1 | CSTRGETQYF | TGCAGCACCCGGGGGGAGACCCAGTACTTC
NA | TRBJ2-7 | TRBV5-1 | CASSHFPGTAKISYEQYF | TGCGCCAGCAGTCATTTCCCCGGGACTGCGAAAATCTCCTACGAGCAGTACTTC
NA | TRBJ2-7 | TRBV18 | CASSLREYEQYF | TGTGCCAGCTCACTTCGAGAGTACGAGCAGTACTTC
TRBD1 | TRBJ1-3 | TRBV6-1 | CASSFDRGSGNTIYF | TGTGCCAGCAGTTTTGACAGGGGCTCTGGAAACACCATATATTTT
NA | TRBJ1-4 | TRBV6-5 | CASKRVHTNEKLFF | TGTGCCAGCAAGAGGGTTCATACTAATGAAAAACTGTTTTTT
NA | TRBJ2-3 | TRBV29-1 | CSVGTTGSSDTQYF | TGCAGCGTTGGGACTACCGGATCGTCAGATACGCAGTATTTT
NA | TRBJ1-2 | TRBV7-9 | CASSPGSLRGYTF | TGTGCCAGCAGCCCCGGGTCTCTCCGGGGCTACACCTTC